The clone carrying this TCR beta chain was recorded a few times. These data originate in a study of blood T cells in healthy people across ages. The authors ran a second PCR of about 7 to 12 cycles using a sample-barcoded 5' primer and a J-beta primer mix. Every single cDNA molecule received a tag from a template-switch adaptor with 12 random nucleotides. TCRdb itself ran the 5' RACE reads through MiXCR, one entry per CDR3 protein. The data show 1.5 million to 2 million distinct CDR3 sequences, just under 50% seen once. The clonotype was recovered from a middle-aged woman in good health. Specimen: blood.

CDR3 region: CASSLPHVAGGSYNEQFF. DNA of the CDR3: TGTGCCAGCAGCCTACCTCACGTAGCGGGGGGATCCTACAATGAGCAGTTCTTC. The chain employs TRBV28 and TRBJ2-1; 10 bases are shared with TRBD2. V gave up 6 bases and J gave up 1 base; unmatched junction bases: 12. The CDR3 extends over 18 amino acids. CDR1 is MDHEN, CDR2 SYDVKM, per germline.